The 31 T cell receptor beta chains in this list originate from one sample, sequenced in a study of technical replicates of blood from several donors. Clones were sequenced by immunoSEQ multiplex PCR, and TCRdb holds only the in-frame ones, with some missing. The sample includes 60,000 to 85,000 clones, approximately 94% of them seen just once. Material for sequencing was T cells isolated from PBMCs. These receptors originate from a human donor in good health.

The gene calls are TRBV29-1 and TRBJ1-2; D gene uncertain. Trimming stripped 7 bases from V and 6 bases from J, with 12 bases between. CDR3 length equals 11 residues. Germline-derived CDR1 and CDR2 are SQVTM and ANQGSEA. This CDR3 reads CSARRSDGYTF. In DNA form, the CDR3 reads TGCAGCGCGAGAAGATCGGATGGCTACACCTTC.

The rearrangement uses TRBV14 and TRBJ1-3, with no clear D. Germline V lookup: CDR1 SGHDN, CDR2 FVKESK. This CDR3 has 16 residues. V lost 4 bases and J lost 8, with 21 bases in between. The CDR3 sequence is CASSPLGSTFADTIYF. CDR3 coding DNA: TGTGCCAGCAGCCCGTTAGGTTCTACTTTCGCGGACACCATATATTTT.

The chain employs TRBV27 and TRBJ1-1, with no clear D. Germline V gene data show CDR1 as MNHEY and CDR2 as SMNVEV (reference sequence). Trimming removed 8 bases at V and 9 bases at J, with 22 bases between. This CDR3 comprises 14 residues. CDR3 residues: CASHDARYSRKAFF. The CDR3 DNA sequence: TGTGCCAGCCACGACGCACGGTATTCTAGAAAAGCTTTCTTT.

V gene TRBV11-3 combines with J gene TRBJ2-7; maybe TRBD2 (5 bases). V was pared by 1 base and J by 0 bases, with 10 bases between. Germline V gives CDR1 SGHNT, CDR2 YENEEA. This CDR3 is 15 amino acids long. The CDR3 nucleotides are TGTGCCAGCAGCTTAGGGACTGCGAGCTCCTACGAGCAGTACTTC. Its translation: CASSLGTASSYEQYF. The full variable domain, rest sourced from reference TRBV11-3 and TRBJ2-7, is EAGVVQSPRYKIIEKKQPVAFWCNPISGHNTLYWYLQNLGQGPELLIRYENEEAVDDSQLPKDRFSAERLKGVDSTLKIQPAELGDSAVYLCASSLGTASSYEQYFGPGTRLTVT.

The chain combines TRBV6-5 with TRBJ2-4; TRBD1 agrees at 9 bases. The CDR3 loop spans 15 amino acids. Unmatched junction bases numbered 9, after V lost 5 bases and J lost 7 bases. Germline lookup yields CDR1 MNHEY and CDR2 SVGAGI. The CDR3 spells CASSQTIGQGNIQYF. The CDR3 nucleotides read TGTGCCAGCAGTCAGACAATAGGACAGGGGAACATTCAGTACTTC.

The V gene is TRBV11-2, the J gene TRBJ1-3; no firm D call. The CDR3 covers 14 residues. V was shortened by 3 bases and J by 8 bases, with 14 bases between the two germline ends. Germline V gene sequence: CDR1 SGHAT, CDR2 FQNNGV. CDR3: CASSLRFYVDTIYF. CDR3 coding DNA: TGTGCCAGCAGCTTGCGGTTTTACGTGGACACCATATATTTT.

A single count supports this clone. This chain joins TRBV4-2 and TRBJ2-3; TRBD2 agrees at 11 bases. V trimming: 1 base; J trimming: 0 bases; junction bases outside the gene matches: 12. Germline CDR1 reads LGHNA; CDR2 reads YNFKEQ. The CDR3 totals 20 residues. In nucleotides, the CDR3 is TGTGCCAGCAGCCAAGCTATGACTAGCGGGGTGGGATTTAGCACAGATACGCAGTATTTT. This encodes CASSQAMTSGVGFSTDTQYF.

In regard to this clone: The sample contains more than one DNA sequence encoding this CDR3. This chain connects TRBV28 to TRBJ2-3; tentative D call: TRBD1 (6 bases). The germline CDR1 and CDR2 sequences are MDHEN and SYDVKM. This CDR3 comprises 14 residues. Between the trimmed V and J ends, which lost 6 bases and 0 bases, there was a span of 10 bases. CDR3 protein: CASSLGQSTDTQYF. For the CDR3, the DNA is TGTGCCAGCAGCCTCGGACAGAGCACAGATACGCAGTATTTT.

The J gene is TRBJ2-5, the V gene TRBV4-1; the D is unclear. Germline CDR1 MGHRA, CDR2 YSYEKL. The CDR3 is made up of 18 amino acids. Deletions cut 0 bases from V and 1 base from J, with 18 bases between. The CDR3, as DNA: TGCGCCAGCAGCCAAGACCTCGAAGAGCTAGGATTCCAAGAGACCCAGTACTTC. This gives the protein CASSQDLEELGFQETQYF.

J is TRBJ2-5 and V is TRBV25-1, with 10 bases aligning to TRBD1. This CDR3 comprises 15 residues. Germline lookup yields CDR1 MGHDK and CDR2 SYGVNS. The ends lost 3 bases at V and 6 bases at J; junction bases unmatched: 7. CDR3 DNA: TGTGCCAGCAGTGAGTCGGGACAGGGGAGGAAGACCCAGTACTTC. Translated: CASSESGQGRKTQYF.

Here the CDR3 reads CASSWRGLAGKYEQYF. Here the CDR3 DNA reads TGCGCCAGCAGCTGGCGGGGACTAGCGGGAAAATACGAGCAGTACTTC. The J gene is TRBJ2-7, the V gene TRBV4-1, with 13 bases that match TRBD2. Trimming removed 5 bases from V and 4 bases from J; junction bases left unmatched: 8. Germline V lookup: CDR1 MGHRA, CDR2 YSYEKL. The CDR3 totals 16 residues.

In the case of this clone: The junction departs from germline at one end; a sequencing error may be responsible. The rearrangement links TRBV20-1 to TRBJ1-3; D gene unclear. The CDR3 has 8 residues. In germline, CDR1 is DFQATT, CDR2 SNEGSKA (reference sequence). CDR3 bases: TGCAGTGCTAAGGAGGACCTCTTT. This encodes CSAKEDLF.

V gene TRBV9 combines with J gene TRBJ2-3; TRBD2 matches 9 bases. Germline CDR1 is SGDLS and CDR2 is YYNGEE. Germline trimming cut 4 bases from V and 4 bases from J; bases unmatched to any gene: 7. The CDR3 loop spans 15 amino acids. The CDR3 is CASSLFSGSADTQYF. The CDR3 nucleotides read TGTGCCAGCAGCCTCTTTAGCGGGAGTGCAGATACGCAGTATTTT.

This clone was recorded only once. The chain carries TRBV30 and TRBJ1-5, with no clear D. Looked up from germline, CDR1 is GTSNPN and CDR2 is SVGIG (reference sequence). This CDR3 is built from 12 residues. V lost 5 bases, J lost 6 bases, and 11 bases lay in between. The CDR3, as DNA: TGTGCCTGGGGGCCTGGGAGTCAGCCCCAGCATTTT. Encoded protein: CAWGPGSQPQHF.

This rearrangement joins TRBV6-5 to TRBJ1-3, with D maybe TRBD1 (5 bases). The V gene's germline CDR1 is MNHEY and CDR2 SVGAGI. Trimming removed 4 bases at V and 0 bases at J, with 10 bases between. CDR3 size: 15 residues. Here the CDR3 reads CASSFRVNSGNTIYF. In DNA, the CDR3 is TGTGCCAGCAGTTTCAGGGTTAACTCTGGAAACACCATATATTTT.

The chain carries TRBV20-1 and TRBJ1-1; D ambiguous. Germline CDR1 reads DFQATT; CDR2 reads SNEGSKA (reference sequence). The CDR3 totals 11 residues. Trimming pared 5 bases from V and 1 base from J, leaving 5 bases between. CDR3 coding DNA: TGCAGTGCTGCGGGGAACACTGAAGCTTTCTTT. Its translation is CSAAGNTEAFF.

The chain employs TRBV7-3 and TRBJ2-1; TRBD2 matches at 10 bases. The CDR3 extends over 16 amino acids. V shed 5 bases and J 1 base; nucleotides not matched to a gene: 5. Germline V lookup: CDR1 SGHTA, CDR2 FQGTGA. CDR3 DNA sequence: TGTGCCAGCAGCCTAGGACTAGCGGTGTCCTACAATGAGCAGTTCTTC. Its translation: CASSLGLAVSYNEQFF.

The chain recombines TRBV9 with TRBJ2-3, with 10 bases aligning to TRBD2. Germline V gene sequence: CDR1 SGDLS, CDR2 YYNGEE. V trimming: 0 bases; J trimming: 1 base; junction bases outside the gene matches: 5. The CDR3 is made up of 17 amino acids. The CDR3, as DNA: TGTGCCAGCAGCGTAGTGTTCGGGACTAGCGGCACAGATACGCAGTATTTT. Its protein is CASSVVFGTSGTDTQYF. The full variable domain, its missing parts supplied by reference TRBV9 and TRBJ2-3, is DSGVTQTPKHLITATGQRVTLRCSPRSGDLSVYWYQQSLDQGLQFLIQYYNGEERAKGNILERFSAQQFPDLHSELNLSSLELGDSALYFCASSVVFGTSGTDTQYFGPGTRLTVL.

The rearrangement links TRBV7-3 to TRBJ1-1; perhaps TRBD1 as D (5 bases). Trimming took 1 base from V and 7 from J, leaving 7 bases between them. Germline V gene sequence: CDR1 SGHTA, CDR2 FQGTGA. The CDR3 runs 12 residues. CDR3 DNA: TGTGCCAGCAGCTTAATTCAGGGTGAAGCTTTCTTT. Protein product: CASSLIQGEAFF.

In its sample, this clone was seen a few times. The chain couples TRBV30 to TRBJ1-1; maybe TRBD1 (6 bases). The CDR3 is 14 amino acids. The germline V and J ends were trimmed by 0 bases and 0 bases, with 8 bases remaining between them. Germline-derived CDR1 and CDR2 are GTSNPN and SVGIG (reference sequence). CDR3 DNA sequence: TGTGCCTGGAGTGTACACAGGGTGAACACTGAAGCTTTCTTT. It yields the protein CAWSVHRVNTEAFF.

DNA for the CDR3: TGTGCCAGCAGTCTAGCGGGAGGGCCCGGGGAGCTGTTTTTT. This translates into CASSLAGGPGELFF. The chain carries TRBV27 and TRBJ2-2; 12 nucleotides line up with TRBD2. This CDR3 is built from 14 residues. With V trimmed by 5 bases and J by 6 bases, 1 base remained unmatched. Germline CDR1 MNHEY, CDR2 SMNVEV (reference sequence).

The chain is built from TRBV7-3 and TRBJ2-1; 8 positions agree with TRBD2. The CDR3 runs 18 residues. The germline CDR1 and CDR2 sequences are SGHTA and FQGTGA. V shed 5 bases, J shed 4 bases, and the junction held 16 bases outside the gene matches. CDR3 loop: CASSLGGQRETGYNEQFF. In DNA form, the CDR3 reads TGTGCCAGCAGCCTAGGGGGTCAGCGGGAGACGGGTTACAATGAGCAGTTCTTC.

This rearrangement joins TRBV5-8 to TRBJ1-5; D unresolved. Germline CDR1 and CDR2: SGHTS and YDEGEE. V gave up 4 bases and J gave up 0 bases, with 17 bases separating them. This CDR3 contains 17 residues. CDR3 loop: CASSRFYSHNSNQPQHF. The CDR3 DNA follows: TGTGCCAGCAGCAGGTTTTACAGCCACAATAGCAATCAGCCCCAGCATTTT. Filled out from reference TRBV5-8 and TRBJ1-5, the complete variable domain reads EAGVTQSPTHLIKTRGQQATLRCSPISGHTSVYWYQQALGLGLQFLLWYDEGEERNRGNFPPRFSGRQFPNYSSELNVNALELEDSALYLCASSRFYSHNSNQPQHFGDGTRLSIL.

The genes are TRBV5-4 and TRBJ2-3; 7 positions match TRBD2. The CDR3 length is 14 residues. V shed 9 bases and J 0 bases; nucleotides not matched to a gene: 7. In germline, CDR1 is SGHNT, CDR2 YYREEE (reference sequence). CDR3 sequence: CAISPSGSTDTQYF. CDR3 sequence (DNA): TGTGCCATCTCCCCTAGCGGAAGCACAGATACGCAGTATTTT.

This sequence joins TRBV29-1 and TRBJ2-3; no firm D call. This CDR3 region has 11 residues. Per germline, CDR1 SQVTM and CDR2 ANQGSEA. V lost 8 bases and J 2 bases, leaving 8 bases between the germline ends. The CDR3 bases are TGCAGCTTCGGTCCCACAGATACGCAGTATTTT. Its protein product is CSFGPTDTQYF.

V gene TRBV6-5 combines with J gene TRBJ2-7, with D possibly TRBD1 on 6 matching bases. CDR1 and CDR2 (germline): MNHEY, SVGAGI. The CDR3 covers 14 residues. V shed 7 bases and J shed 5 bases, with 18 bases lying between them. CDR3: CASTKTQGSHEQYF. The DNA for the CDR3 is TGTGCCAGCACCAAAACACAGGGTTCCCACGAGCAGTACTTC.

The rearrangement joins TRBV11-2 to TRBJ2-5, with a possible D match to TRBD2 (6 bases). There are 12 residues in the CDR3. V lost 5 bases, J lost 7 bases, and 11 bases lay in between. Germline-derived CDR1 and CDR2 are SGHAT and FQNNGV. Here the CDR3 DNA reads TGTGCCAGCAGCCATCGGCGGGGGACCCAGTACTTC. Its protein is CASSHRRGTQYF.

This clone showed up just once. This chain connects TRBV7-8 to TRBJ2-1; D is perhaps TRBD2 (6 bases). Trimming pared 6 bases from V and 0 bases from J, leaving 12 bases between. Germline V gene data show CDR1 as SGHVS and CDR2 as FQNEAQ. The CDR3 runs to 15 residues. Written as DNA, the CDR3 is TGTGCCAGCAGGCTAGCGCGAAGCTCCTACAATGAGCAGTTCTTC. This gives the protein CASRLARSSYNEQFF.

The genes are TRBV11-2 and TRBJ1-3; TRBD1 is a possible D gene (6 bases). The CDR3 has 15 residues. CDR1 and CDR2 (germline): SGHAT, FQNNGV. V lost 2 bases and J lost 4, with 12 bases in between. The CDR3 DNA reads as TGTGCCAGCAGCTTAAGGTCAGGGACAGGAAACACCATATATTTT. Translation: CASSLRSGTGNTIYF.

V and J are TRBV11-3 and TRBJ2-1; 8 bases align to TRBD2. Per germline, CDR1 SGHNT and CDR2 YENEEA. J was trimmed by 9 bases and V by 1 base; bases with no gene match: 2. The CDR3 is 13 amino acids. CDR3 bases: TGTGCCAGCAGCTTAGCGGGGGGGGGTGAGCAGTTCTTC. Residues: CASSLAGGGEQFF.

The V call is TRBV23-1, the J call TRBJ2-1; weak D call: TRBD2 (5 bases). TRBV23-1 counts as an open reading frame of uncertain function. The CDR3 length is 15 residues. Trimming cost V 0 bases and J 5 bases, with 11 bases left between them. The CDR3 bases are TGCGCCAGCAGTCAATCTGGGAGTACGAACAATGAGCAGTTCTTC. Protein sequence: CASSQSGSTNNEQFF.